This T cell receptor beta chain is from a study of blood T cell repertoires in COVID-19. Authors' methods: The assay estimated nucleated cells by amplifying reference gene primers. Method: immunoSEQ multiplex PCR; TCRdb's copy keeps in-frame clones and lacks some. The V and J calls and clone size come from that table; D and trimming were worked out from the DNA. The table lists 100,000 to 150,000 clones, under 90% of them singletons. Germline CDR1 and CDR2: KGHSH and LQKENI. V was pared by 6 bases and J by 2 bases, with 15 bases between. This CDR3 comprises 15 residues. This clonotype was obtained from a woman aged 60-75 years with active or convalescent COVID-19. This sequence joins TRBV18 and TRBJ2-3; no reliable D call. Input material: peripheral blood. The DNA for the CDR3 is TGTGCCAGCTCTTCAGGCCTCCAGAACACAGATACGCAGTATTTT. It codes for CASSSGLQNTDTQYF.